This TCR beta chain was captured in a study of cytomegalovirus exposure and HLA in healthy donors. Points from the study as a whole: Generally TCR sequences proved uncommon, though certain public TCRs appeared in numerous donors.

As to this clone: Its target is not known.

PCR used 60 Vbeta primers and 13 Jbeta primers. Sequencing was performed with immunoSEQ multiplex PCR; in TCRdb, only in-frame clones are kept and a portion is missing. The sample lists 100,000 to 150,000 clones; roughly 75% were seen once. CDR3 length: 15 amino acids. V lost 3 bases and J lost 4; bases outside the gene matches: 9. CDR1 is GTSNPN, CDR2 SVGIG, per germline (reference sequence). Specimen: PBMCs. The J gene is TRBJ1-3, the V gene TRBV30, with 7 positions matching TRBD1. This sequence was found in a man aged 30 to 45 in good health and CMV-seropositive. The CDR3 coding sequence is TGTGCCTGGAGCCATCAAGGGGGCTTGGGAAACACCATATATTTT. Its translation: CAWSHQGGLGNTIYF.